Below, 25 T cell receptor beta chains from the same sample are listed, as sequenced in a study of CD8+ T cells in alopecia areata. Treatment denoted: oral pan-JAK inhibitor, 5-10 mg twice daily. RNA extraction was followed by reverse transcription into cDNA, which acted as the sequencing template. Using immunoSEQ multiplex PCR, the repertoire was profiled, and TCRdb retains in-frame clones only, with some absent. Of about 200,000 clones listed, 30% to 40% were seen once; the top ten hold roughly 0.45%. The material sequenced was CD4+ T cells sorted from blood, taken around week 30, from a patient treated with tofacitinib. The receptor set was obtained from a human donor with alopecia areata.

This clone turned up a few times. This chain connects TRBV27 to TRBJ2-7; TRBD2 matches 7 bases. With 2 bases clipped from V and 5 bases from J, the junction kept 3 bases outside the gene matches. The CDR3 totals 13 residues. The germline gives CDR1 MNHEY, CDR2 SMNVEV (reference sequence). CDR3 in amino acids: CASSLTGRNEQYF. As DNA, the CDR3 is TGTGCCAGCAGTTTAACCGGGAGGAACGAGCAGTACTTC.

J is TRBJ2-6 and V is TRBV5-6; D is unclear. Germline loops: CDR1 SGHDT, CDR2 YYEEEE. The CDR3 contains 16 residues. Trimming took off 3 bases at V and 2 bases at J, with 12 bases between the two ends. CDR3 sequence (DNA): TGTGCCAGCAGCTCCCCTCCGAGGACTGGGGCCAACGTCCTGACTTTC. Translated, it gives CASSSPPRTGANVLTF.

V usage is TRBV30 and J usage is TRBJ2-4; the D gene could be TRBD1 or TRBD2 (5 bases each). The CDR3 totals 15 residues. The V gene's germline CDR1 is GTSNPN and CDR2 SVGIG (reference sequence). V was pared by 4 bases and J by 8 bases, with 21 bases between. The CDR3 coding sequence is TGTGCCTGGACTCCCCCCGGGACCATTAGAGACATTCAGTACTTC. Amino acid sequence: CAWTPPGTIRDIQYF.

This clone was detected only once. The sample has other DNA sequences that encode this CDR3 too. This chain connects TRBV30 to TRBJ1-2; the D gene is possibly TRBD1 (5 bases). Germline CDR1 reads GTSNPN; CDR2 reads SVGIG (reference sequence). The V and J ends lost 0 bases and 5 bases respectively, with 7 bases between them. This CDR3 is built from 12 residues. CDR3 residues: CAWSVRGYGYTF. DNA of the CDR3: TGTGCCTGGAGTGTAAGGGGATATGGCTACACCTTC.

This clone was detected once. The chain employs TRBV7-3 and TRBJ2-3, with 12 bases identical to TRBD2. Germline-derived CDR1 and CDR2 are SGHTA and FQGTGA. The ends lost 2 bases at V and 3 bases at J; junction bases unmatched: 3. This CDR3 has 16 residues. CDR3 coding DNA: TGTGCCAGCAGCTTACGACTAGCGGGAGCAACAGATACGCAGTATTTT. This codes for CASSLRLAGATDTQYF.

The V and J genes are TRBV14 and TRBJ1-6; no definite D call. CDR1 is SGHDN, CDR2 FVKESK, per germline. The CDR3 is made up of 14 amino acids. Trimming pared 4 bases from V and 7 bases from J, leaving 11 bases between. CDR3 sequence: CASSPGAANSPLHF. DNA of the CDR3: TGTGCCAGCAGCCCCGGCGCAGCAAATTCACCCCTCCACTTT.

This clone was observed at least ten times. The chain joins TRBV11-1 to TRBJ2-1; 8 positions match TRBD2. Trimming removed 5 bases from V and 5 bases from J; junction bases left unmatched: 8. Germline CDR1 is SGHAT and CDR2 is FQDESV (reference sequence). The CDR3 covers 15 residues. The CDR3 protein is CASSTSGSAHNEQFF. The CDR3, as DNA: TGTGCCAGCAGCACCAGCGGGAGTGCCCACAATGAGCAGTTCTTC.

The J gene is TRBJ2-2, the V gene TRBV6-1, with D possibly being TRBD1 or TRBD2 (5 bases each). The germline gives CDR1 MNHNS, CDR2 SASEGT. This CDR3 contains 13 residues. V lost 0 bases and J lost 13, with 12 bases in between. The DNA of the CDR3 is TGTGCCAGCAGTGAAGCTTCCGGGGCGAGGCTGTTTTTT. It yields the protein CASSEASGARLFF.

In its sample, this clone was seen a few times. The chain joins TRBV2 to TRBJ1-1; D not resolved. Trimming removed 10 bases at V and 1 base at J, with 13 bases between. The CDR3 has 13 amino acids. Germline V gives CDR1 SNHLY, CDR2 FYNNEI. The CDR3 DNA follows: TGTGCCACCCCCGACGAGGCGAACACTGAAGCTTTCTTT. The encoded protein is CATPDEANTEAFF.

J is TRBJ1-2 and V is TRBV5-4; no clear D. The CDR3 has 14 residues. Trimming removed 4 bases from V and 3 bases from J, with 13 bases in between. Germline assignment: CDR1 SGHNT and CDR2 YYREEE (reference sequence). In DNA form, the CDR3 reads TGTGCCAGCAGCCGGAAATCCGGCGACTATGGCTACACCTTC. It is translated as CASSRKSGDYGYTF.

This clone was counted a few times. The J gene is TRBJ1-6, the V gene TRBV9; 7 nucleotides align to TRBD1. Unmatched junction bases numbered 8, after V lost 3 bases and J lost 5 bases. This CDR3 is built from 16 residues. Germline V gene data show CDR1 as SGDLS and CDR2 as YYNGEE. The CDR3 here is CASSGTGPRDNSPLHF. The CDR3 coding sequence is TGTGCCAGCAGCGGGACAGGCCCTAGGGATAATTCACCCCTCCACTTT.

A single count supports this clone. This sequence joins TRBV5-1 and TRBJ2-2; the D gene is possibly TRBD1 (6 bases). Germline CDR1 SGHRS, CDR2 YFSETQ. V lost 4 bases, J lost 3 bases, and 10 bases lay in between. CDR3 size: 14 residues. CDR3 bases: TGCGCCAGCAGCACAGGGTCCTACACCGGGGAGCTGTTTTTT. Translation: CASSTGSYTGELFF. Complete variable domain (other parts from reference TRBV5-1 and TRBJ2-2): KAGVTQTPRYLIKTRGQQVTLSCSPISGHRSVSWYQQTPGQGLQFLFEYFSETQRNKGNFPGRFSGRQFSNSRSEMNVSTLELGDSALYLCASSTGSYTGELFFGEGSRLTVL.

This clone was seen a handful of times. Other DNA sequences in this specimen translate into the identical CDR3. The chain recombines TRBV5-6 with TRBJ2-1, with D hard to call. Germline V gene lookup returns CDR1 SGHDT and CDR2 YYEEEE. This CDR3 comprises 11 residues. Trimming removed 4 bases at V and 4 bases at J, with 3 bases between. The CDR3 nucleotides read TGTGCCAGCAGCCTGTACAATGAGCAGTTCTTC. It codes for CASSLYNEQFF. Full variable domain (missing parts from reference TRBV5-6 and TRBJ2-1): DAGVTQSPTHLIKTRGQQVTLRCSPKSGHDTVSWYQQALGQGPQFIFQYYEEEERQRGNFPDRFSGHQFPNYSSELNVNALLLGDSALYLCASSLYNEQFFGPGTRLTVL.

The sample holds a few counts of this clone. The chain combines TRBV19 with TRBJ2-2; 10 bases align to TRBD2. The germline CDR1 and CDR2 sequences are LNHDA and SQIVND (reference sequence). The CDR3 length is 18 residues. V was clipped by 8 bases and J by 1 base; unmatched bases: 13. CDR3 residues: CASGEPGLANQNTGELFF. As DNA, the CDR3 is TGTGCCAGTGGTGAACCGGGACTAGCGAATCAGAACACCGGGGAGCTGTTTTTT.

J is TRBJ2-1 and V is TRBV4-2; D gene unclear. The CDR3 loop spans 15 amino acids. The germline V gene has CDR1 LGHNA and CDR2 YNFKEQ. The V end was cut by 0 bases, the J end by 4 bases, with 10 bases between. For the CDR3, the DNA is TGTGCCAGCAGCCAAGAAGCGCCTGAATACAATGAGCAGTTCTTC. Translation gives CASSQEAPEYNEQFF.

The chain has TRBV6-5 and TRBJ2-1, with D possibly matching TRBD1 (6 bases). Trimming shortened V by 6 bases and J by 8 bases, and 17 bases separated the two germline ends. CDR1 and CDR2 from the germline V gene are MNHEY and SVGAGI. The CDR3 sequence is 14 residues long. The CDR3 bases are TGTGCCAGCAGCCTAGAAACAGGGATACATGAGCAGTTCTTC. This codes for CASSLETGIHEQFF.

The genes are TRBV18 and TRBJ2-7; 7 nucleotides line up with TRBD1. V was pared by 2 bases and J by 5 bases, with 6 bases of the junction left unmatched. There are 14 residues in the CDR3. Germline V gene lookup returns CDR1 KGHSH and CDR2 LQKENI. CDR3 residues: CASSPRQGLDEQYF. The DNA of the CDR3 is TGTGCCAGCTCACCAAGACAGGGTTTAGACGAGCAGTACTTC.

V gene TRBV2 combines with J gene TRBJ2-7, with D perhaps matching TRBD1 (6 bases). CDR3 length: 12 amino acids. V lost 8 bases and J lost 7, with 15 bases in between. Looked up from germline, CDR1 is SNHLY and CDR2 is FYNNEI. The CDR3 coding sequence is TGTGCCAGCTGGGGGCAGAGCGAAGAGCAGTACTTC. Its translation is CASWGQSEEQYF.

This clone has just a few counts. The V call is TRBV2, the J call TRBJ1-1; possibly TRBD1 for D (6 bases). This CDR3 is built from 14 residues. Germline V gene sequence: CDR1 SNHLY, CDR2 FYNNEI. V was cut by 6 bases and J by 4 bases, with 15 bases left in between. The CDR3 region is CASRIQGRGTEAFF. The CDR3 DNA reads TGTGCCAGCAGGATTCAGGGGCGCGGCACTGAAGCTTTCTTT.

This clone occurred a few times. This chain connects TRBV30 to TRBJ2-3, with D uncertain. Germline CDR1 and CDR2: GTSNPN and SVGIG (reference sequence). This CDR3 has 13 amino acids. The ends were cut back, 2 bases at V and 0 bases at J, with 6 bases in the middle. CDR3 coding DNA: TGTGCCTGGAGTCTCTCAAGCACAGATACGCAGTATTTT. This encodes CAWSLSSTDTQYF.

The chain recombines TRBV30 with TRBJ1-2; D not certain. Germline CDR1 and CDR2: GTSNPN and SVGIG (reference sequence). This CDR3 comprises 11 residues. Trimming shortened V by 4 bases and J by 8 bases, and 11 bases separated the two germline ends. The CDR3 DNA is TGTGCCTGGACGGGTGGGCTCGGCTACACCTTC. Protein sequence: CAWTGGLGYTF.

This clone was seen a handful of times. The V call is TRBV19, the J call TRBJ2-3; 8 nucleotides match TRBD2. CDR3 size: 15 residues. Germline V gene lookup returns CDR1 LNHDA and CDR2 SQIVND (reference sequence). The ends lost 7 bases at V and 4 bases at J; junction bases unmatched: 10. In DNA form, the CDR3 reads TGTGCCAGTACCCTAAAAGCGGGGGTCGCAGATACGCAGTATTTT. This translates into CASTLKAGVADTQYF.

This clone was detected only a few times. The rearrangement links TRBV7-9 to TRBJ2-1; unclear D gene. V shed 5 bases and J shed 7 bases, with 9 bases lying between them. The length of the CDR3 is 12 residues. Germline V CDR1 and CDR2: SEHNR, FQNEAQ (reference sequence). The CDR3 spells CASSRQWNEQFF. In nucleotides, the CDR3 is TGTGCCAGCAGCCGTCAGTGGAATGAGCAGTTCTTC.

This clone was detected a few times. The V call is TRBV7-9, the J call TRBJ2-5; D is perhaps TRBD2 (7 bases). The ends were cut back, 5 bases at V and 5 bases at J, with 18 bases in the middle. The CDR3 extends over 15 amino acids. Germline CDR1 SEHNR, CDR2 FQNEAQ (reference sequence). CDR3 DNA: TGTGCCAGCAGCGACCTCCCCGGGGGGCTTGAGACCCAGTACTTC. Protein sequence: CASSDLPGGLETQYF.

About this clone itself: Other nucleotide sequences in the sample specify the same CDR3. The gene calls are TRBV5-1 and TRBJ2-2; 7 nucleotides agree with TRBD2. V trimming: 2 bases; J trimming: 0 bases; junction bases outside the gene matches: 1. The CDR3 covers 15 residues. The germline gives CDR1 SGHRS, CDR2 YFSETQ. CDR3 in amino acids: CASSFSGPNTGELFF. CDR3 DNA: TGCGCCAGCAGCTTTAGCGGGCCGAACACCGGGGAGCTGTTTTTT.